Given below is one TCR beta chain in context. Its antigen is unknown. V was clipped by 0 bases and J by 4 bases, with 7 bases between them. Germline values: CDR1 SGHDN, CDR2 FVKESK. The CDR3 has 14 residues. Libraries were prepared by immunoSEQ multiplex PCR; TCRdb keeps only in-frame clonotypes and omits some of them. The sample carries roughly 120,000 clones, 87% recorded once. The data are from a study of T cell responses to AZD1222 COVID-19 vaccine. The study's findings and limits: A mostly white British donor set with more females was recruited, and clonal diversity was possibly underestimated. Just six people given AZD1222 tested seropositive at baseline. Once two AZD1222 doses were given, Spike-specific TCR breadth and depth went up.

The sequenced sample was peripheral blood, obtained on day 0 of AZD1222 vaccination. The V gene is TRBV14, the J gene TRBJ1-3, with unresolved D. The origin of this receptor is an adult in good health. CDR3 protein: CASSQEKVGNTIYF. The DNA for the CDR3 is TGTGCCAGCAGCCAAGAAAAGGTGGGAAACACCATATATTTT.